The sequence of this TCR beta chain was determined in a study of blood T cell repertoires in COVID-19. Study as a whole: Both acute and convalescent COVID-19 samples were obtained from the United States, Italy and Spain. PBMCs, B-cell-depleted T cells, or T cells provided the cDNA or gDNA that made up the material.

The CDR3 loop spans 14 amino acids. CDR1 and CDR2 from the germline V gene are LNHNV and YYDKDF (reference sequence). V was cut by 2 bases and J by 5 bases, with 12 bases left in between. Original processing notes: From reference gene primer amplification, estimates of nucleated cell counts were derived. TCRdb's copy holds only in-frame clones and misses some; the assay was immunoSEQ multiplex PCR. The D gene and trimming were derived from the DNA, and the V and J assignments and clone size from that table. The repertoire has some 220,000 clones, 80% of them found once; the top ten carry about 7%. Material for sequencing was peripheral blood. The chain couples TRBV15 to TRBJ2-5; TRBD2 is a possible D gene (5 bases). The TCR sequence derives from a woman in her sixties or seventies with acute or convalescent COVID-19. The DNA of the CDR3 is TGTGCCACCAGCAGAAGAGCGGTAAGCGAGACCCAGTACTTC. Translated: CATSRRAVSETQYF.